This T cell receptor beta chain was sequenced during a study of OX40 agonist ivuxolimab in advanced cancers. Turning to the study itself: Patients assigned to dose escalation were diagnosed with hepatocellular carcinoma, melanoma, renal cell or head and neck cancer.

Method: immunoSEQ multiplex PCR; TCRdb's copy keeps in-frame clones and lacks some. The profile covers roughly 92,000 clones, with under 95% appearing a single time and roughly 3.5% taken by the ten largest. V was pared by 5 bases and J by 1 base, with 17 bases between. The germline gives CDR1 SGHAT, CDR2 FQNNGV. This CDR3 is 16 amino acids long. Remarks on this clone: Its antigen is undetermined.

Study observations and caveats: Compared with CD4+, CD8+ T cells on average had more expanded clones.

The sequenced sample was CD4+ or CD8+ T cells sorted from blood, obtained in a trial of the OX40 agonist ivuxolimab. The source of this sequence is an adult with an advanced solid tumor such as melanoma, head and neck, liver or kidney cancer. The chain uses TRBV11-2 and TRBJ2-5; D is possibly TRBD1 (6 bases). CDR3 in amino acids: CASSEEWTAIQETQYF. In DNA, the CDR3 is TGTGCCAGCAGCGAAGAGTGGACAGCGATCCAAGAGACCCAGTACTTC.